This T cell receptor (beta chain) was found in a study of tumor-infiltrating lymphocytes in primary liver carcinoma. Study summary: Productive TCRbeta read yields ran from roughly 3.9 to 6.8 million per sample and were similar between tissues. Study-level findings and limits: Tumor-adjacent and tumor-blood pairs shared less of their repertoires than tumor region pairs shared.

The study co-extracted DNA and RNA from about 20-30 mg of unsorted bulk tissue. The authors made TCR beta cDNA from approximately 500 ng total RNA with a constant-region primer. Each TCR beta library was derived from three nested multiplex PCR rounds that employed slightly modified ARM-PCR. Running 9 to 11 cycles apiece, the first two PCR rounds relied on TRBV1-TRBV30 forward primers together with a C-beta reverse primer. TCRdb re-called the multiplex PCR reads through MiXCR, storing one row per CDR3 protein. The sample includes about 97,000 distinct CDR3 sequences, around 71% of them seen just once. Germline V gene lookup returns CDR1 LNHNV and CDR2 YYDKDF (reference sequence). Trimming removed 2 bases at V and 6 bases at J, with 6 bases between. CDR3 size: 12 residues. Points on this clonotype: Its antigen is not known.

The sequence came from a woman aged 60-70 years with primary liver carcinoma and hepatitis B virus infection. V usage is TRBV15 and J usage is TRBJ2-3; D ambiguous. The sequenced sample consisted of liver tumor tissue from sampling region 2. This sample's subset: tumor region T2, inferior pole. CDR3 sequence: CATSRIRDTQYF. DNA for the CDR3: TGTGCCACCAGCAGAATTCGGGATACGCAGTATTTT.